The 16 T cell receptor beta chains reported below all come from one sample, sequenced in a study of blood T cells in healthy people across ages. For the second PCR, which ran for roughly 7 to 11 cycles, a sample-barcoded 5' primer and a J-beta primer mix were used. TCRdb reprocessed the 5' RACE reads with MiXCR, giving one entry per CDR3 protein. Of 800,000 or so distinct CDR3 sequences listed, around 62% are singletons. Sequencing was done on a sample of blood. Every receptor here comes from a young man in good health.

V and J are TRBV2 and TRBJ1-6, with D uncertain. Trimming removed 2 bases from V and 8 bases from J, with 13 bases in between. Germline V gene lookup returns CDR1 SNHLY and CDR2 FYNNEI. The CDR3 loop spans 15 amino acids. This CDR3 reads CASSELDLRHSPLHF. DNA of the CDR3: TGTGCCAGCAGTGAATTGGATTTAAGGCATTCACCCCTCCACTTT.

The chain links TRBV20-1 to TRBJ2-7; no clear D gene. This CDR3 region has 12 residues. Germline V CDR1 and CDR2: DFQATT, SNEGSKA (reference sequence). Trimming took 3 bases from V and 6 from J, leaving 12 bases between them. The CDR3 DNA sequence: TGCAGTGCTAGCGAGGACCAACTCGAGCAGTACTTC. Residues: CSASEDQLEQYF.

The V call is TRBV5-1, the J call TRBJ2-1; D perhaps matches TRBD2 (6 bases). The CDR3 has 13 residues. The V end was cut by 4 bases, the J end by 5 bases, with 10 bases between. From germline, CDR1 is SGHRS and CDR2 YFSETQ. The CDR3: CASSIGRNNEQFF. The CDR3, as DNA: TGCGCCAGCAGCATCGGGAGAAACAATGAGCAGTTCTTC.

This clonotype was recorded once. Germline is not matched at one junction end, which may reflect a read error. This chain connects TRBV28 to TRBJ2-3; maybe TRBD2 (5 bases). In germline, CDR1 is MDHEN, CDR2 SYDVKM. The CDR3 spans 15 residues. In nucleotides, the CDR3 is TGTGCCAGCAGTTCCGCAACACCTAGCACAGATACGCGGTATTTT. Translation gives CASSSATPSTDTRYF.

The chain joins TRBV11-2 to TRBJ2-7; D may be TRBD1 (5 bases). Trimming took 7 bases from V and 3 from J, leaving 13 bases between them. The CDR3 is made up of 13 amino acids. Germline V lookup: CDR1 SGHAT, CDR2 FQNNGV. The CDR3 reads CASTLAGNYEQYF. The CDR3 DNA reads as TGTGCCAGCACCCTGGCAGGGAACTACGAGCAGTACTTC.

The V gene is TRBV20-1, the J gene TRBJ2-1; possibly TRBD2 for D (6 bases). The ends were cut back, 2 bases at V and 9 bases at J, with 20 bases in the middle. In germline, CDR1 is DFQATT, CDR2 SNEGSKA (reference sequence). This CDR3 has 15 residues. CDR3 residues: CSARTSGTGPIEQFF. DNA of the CDR3: TGCAGTGCTAGAACCTCCGGGACTGGCCCAATTGAGCAGTTCTTC.

The chain is built from TRBV29-1 and TRBJ2-5; 8 nucleotides agree with TRBD2. The CDR3 totals 15 residues. V shed 3 bases and J 1 base; nucleotides not matched to a gene: 7. Germline V gene data show CDR1 as SQVTM and CDR2 as ANQGSEA. The CDR3 here is CSVDVGGGFQETQYF. In DNA form, the CDR3 reads TGCAGCGTTGACGTCGGGGGGGGTTTCCAAGAGACCCAGTACTTC.

In DNA, the CDR3 is TGCGCCAGCAGCCAGGGCCAAGACAGCTTCTACGAGCAGTACTTC. As protein: CASSQGQDSFYEQYF. The rearrangement links TRBV4-3 to TRBJ2-7, with a tentative D call TRBD1 (5 bases). V was clipped by 3 bases and J by 3 bases, with 15 bases between them. The germline V gene has CDR1 LGHNA and CDR2 YSLEER. This CDR3 has 15 residues.

V gene TRBV5-1 combines with J gene TRBJ2-1; TRBD2 matches at 10 bases. V shed 4 bases, J shed 6 bases, and the junction held 10 bases outside the gene matches. The CDR3 length is 16 residues. CDR1 and CDR2 (germline): SGHRS, YFSETQ. For the CDR3, the DNA is TGCGCCAGCAGCCGCTTAAGCGGGGGGGCGTTCAATGAGCAGTTCTTC. Its protein is CASSRLSGGAFNEQFF.

This rearrangement joins TRBV7-2 to TRBJ1-5; D unclear. The CDR3 contains 14 residues. V lost 4 bases and J lost 0, with 7 bases in between. Per the germline V gene, CDR1 is SGHTA and CDR2 is FQGNSA. The CDR3 sequence: CASSYYHSNQPQHF. The CDR3 DNA sequence: TGTGCCAGCAGCTATTATCATAGCAATCAGCCCCAGCATTTT.

This rearrangement joins TRBV11-2 to TRBJ2-1; D is unresolved. The CDR3 has 14 residues. V was shortened by 3 bases and J by 6 bases, with 12 bases between the two germline ends. CDR1 is SGHAT and CDR2 is FQNNGV in the germline V gene. The CDR3 loop reads CASSFNSRGNEQFF. As DNA, the CDR3 is TGTGCCAGCAGCTTTAACAGCCGCGGCAATGAGCAGTTCTTC.

The chain is built from TRBV20-1 and TRBJ1-2, with D tentatively TRBD1 (6 bases). From germline, CDR1 is DFQATT and CDR2 SNEGSKA (reference sequence). The CDR3 runs 13 residues. The CDR3: CGGPGQLTYGYTF. The CDR3, as DNA: TGCGGGGGACCGGGACAATTAACCTATGGCTACACCTTC.

The rearrangement links TRBV7-2 to TRBJ2-3; the D is unclear. The length of the CDR3 is 15 residues. Germline-derived CDR1 and CDR2 are SGHTA and FQGNSA. The germline V and J ends were trimmed by 5 bases and 1 base, with 13 bases remaining between them. CDR3 in amino acids: CASSVLTAGTDTQYF. The CDR3 coding sequence is TGTGCCAGCAGCGTGCTGACCGCTGGCACAGATACGCAGTATTTT.

With respect to this clonotype: One end of the junction is discordant with germline, which a read error may explain. This chain joins TRBV12-3 or TRBV12-4 and TRBJ2-5; 11 positions agree with TRBD2. This CDR3 is 16 amino acids long. The CDR3 nucleotides read TGTGCCAGCAGTTTTTTACTAGCGGGGGACCAAGAGACCCAGTATTTC. Translated, it gives CASSFLLAGDQETQYF.

In this sample, this clonotype turned up a few times. The genes are TRBV9 and TRBJ2-7; D is possibly TRBD1 or TRBD2 (7 bases each). CDR1 and CDR2 (germline): SGDLS, YYNGEE. The CDR3 is 15 amino acids. Trimming left V 4 bases short and J 2 bases short, with 16 bases between. This chain's CDR3 is CASSPRGRGPYEQYF. The DNA of the CDR3 is TGTGCCAGCAGCCCCCGAGGGAGGGGGCCCTACGAGCAGTACTTC.

V is TRBV4-2 and J is TRBJ2-1; 8 bases are a match to TRBD1. CDR3 size: 15 residues. CDR1 is LGHNA and CDR2 is YNFKEQ in the germline V gene. Unmatched junction bases numbered 9, after V lost 4 bases and J lost 7 bases. The CDR3, as DNA: TGTGCCAGCAGCCCTCTACCGGGACAGGTGAATGAGCAGTTCTTC. It yields the protein CASSPLPGQVNEQFF.